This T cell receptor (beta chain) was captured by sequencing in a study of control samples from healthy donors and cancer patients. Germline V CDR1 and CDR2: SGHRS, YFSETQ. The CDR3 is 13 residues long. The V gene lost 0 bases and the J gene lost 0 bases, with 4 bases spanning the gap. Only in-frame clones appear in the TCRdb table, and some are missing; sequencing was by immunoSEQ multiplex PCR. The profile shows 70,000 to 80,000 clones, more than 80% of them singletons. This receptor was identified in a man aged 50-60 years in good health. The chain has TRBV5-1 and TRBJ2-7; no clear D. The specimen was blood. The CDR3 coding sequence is TGCGCCAGCAGCTTGGTCTCCTCCTACGAGCAGTACTTC. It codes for CASSLVSSYEQYF.